The 8 T cell receptor beta chains below come from one sample, sequenced in a study of blood T cell repertoires in COVID-19. Data came from immunoSEQ multiplex PCR; TCRdb stores just in-frame clones and leaves some out. Among fewer than 80,000 clones listed, about 88% were seen once. Sequencing input: peripheral blood. Every receptor here comes from a human donor in a cohort sampled during active COVID-19.

The chain uses TRBV30 and TRBJ1-5, with a weak D call TRBD1 (6 bases). There are 14 residues in the CDR3. Germline lookup yields CDR1 GTSNPN and CDR2 SVGIG (reference sequence). V gave up 2 bases and J gave up 6 bases, with 14 bases separating them. The CDR3 is CAWSRGHRSQPQHF. The CDR3 DNA follows: TGTGCCTGGAGTAGGGGACATCGCAGTCAGCCCCAGCATTTT.

This chain joins TRBV6-6 and TRBJ1-2; the D is unclear. With 6 bases removed from V and 0 bases from J, the gap between germline ends came to 2 bases. Germline CDR1 MNHNY, CDR2 SVGAGI (reference sequence). The CDR3 runs to 11 residues. The CDR3 spells CASSANYGYTF. CDR3 DNA: TGTGCCAGCAGCGCTAACTATGGCTACACCTTC.

J is TRBJ2-1 and V is TRBV5-1, with 7 nucleotides matching TRBD2. Germline values: CDR1 SGHRS, CDR2 YFSETQ. J gave up 7 bases and V 3 bases, and 7 bases lay outside the gene matches. The CDR3 is 14 amino acids. CDR3 nucleotide sequence: TGCGCCAGCAGCTCTAGCGGCAGTAGTAATGAGCAGTTCTTC. As protein: CASSSSGSSNEQFF.

This clone was counted a single time. The V and J genes are TRBV7-6 and TRBJ2-2; tentatively, D is TRBD2 (5 bases). The V end lost 1 base, the J end lost 1 base, and 10 bases lay between the germline ends. There are 16 residues in the CDR3. Germline values: CDR1 SGHVS, CDR2 FNYEAQ. CDR3 region: CASSLEAGQNTGELFF. CDR3 bases: TGTGCCAGCAGCTTAGAGGCGGGCCAGAACACCGGGGAGCTGTTTTTT.

This sequence joins TRBV7-8 and TRBJ2-1; 11 bases map to TRBD2. Germline assignment: CDR1 SGHVS and CDR2 FQNEAQ. The length of the CDR3 is 18 residues. After removal of 1 base from V and 10 bases from J, the junction contained 15 bases not matched to a gene. CDR3 nucleotide sequence: TGTGCCAGCAGCTTAGGAGCACAGCAGGGGTTAGCGGGGGGGGAGCAGTTCTTC. This sequence encodes CASSLGAQQGLAGGEQFF.

The chain employs TRBV5-1 and TRBJ1-6; 7 bases fit TRBD1. The CDR3 is 15 amino acids. CDR1 is SGHRS, CDR2 YFSETQ, per germline. V was pared by 6 bases and J by 7 bases, with 10 bases of the junction left unmatched. The CDR3 sequence is CASKTTGVTNSPLHF. CDR3 sequence (DNA): TGCGCCAGCAAAACCACAGGGGTCACGAATTCACCCCTCCACTTT.

This chain links TRBV3-1 (or the pseudogene TRBV3-2) with TRBJ1-2; 8 positions match TRBD1. The germline V gene has CDR1 LGHDT and CDR2 YNNKEL (reference sequence). The CDR3 consists of 14 residues. The V and J ends lost 2 bases and 2 bases, in that order; junction bases with no gene match: 1. CDR3: CASSQRQGNYGYTF. The CDR3 DNA reads as TGTGCCAGCAGCCAAAGACAGGGGAACTATGGCTACACCTTC.

This rearrangement joins TRBV20-1 to TRBJ2-3; 12 nucleotides line up with TRBD2. This CDR3 is built from 15 residues. V was clipped by 3 bases and J by 5 bases; unmatched bases: 6. Per germline, CDR1 DFQATT and CDR2 SNEGSKA (reference sequence). The CDR3 DNA reads TGCAGTGCTAGTGCCGGGACTAGCGGGTTAGATACGCAGTATTTT. Translation gives CSASAGTSGLDTQYF.